The sequence of this T cell receptor (beta chain) was determined in a study of breast tumors, draining lymph nodes, adjacent tissues. TCRdb analysed the multiplex PCR reads with MiXCR anew, one entry per CDR3 protein. The table includes some 100,000 distinct CDR3 sequences, about 20% detected once. Trimming removed 5 bases at V and 3 bases at J, with 16 bases between. This CDR3 has 15 amino acids. Looked up from germline, CDR1 is SGHTA and CDR2 is FQGNSA. The table lists this clonotype with many counts. Its antigen is not identified. Regarding the study as a whole: Tumor T cell lymph node origin was a supported hypothesis, not proven. Data fit most tumor T cells coming from lymph node, expanding in tumor. Tumor TCR diversity was below lymph nodes but above nontumor tissue.

Breast cancer patients provided tissue from their axillary draining lymph nodes. This receptor was obtained from a female donor with breast cancer. Some clones in this sample may be carry-over from other donors' samples. V gene TRBV7-2 combines with J gene TRBJ1-2; D gene uncertain. Sample: axillary lymph node tissue. This chain's CDR3 is CASSPPPITYYGYTF. The CDR3 DNA is TGTGCCAGCAGCCCCCCGCCAATCACCTACTATGGCTACACCTTC.